The 3 T cell receptor beta chains in this list originate from one sample, sequenced in a study of T cell responses to AZD1222 COVID-19 vaccine. TCRdb's copy holds only in-frame clones and misses some; the assay was immunoSEQ multiplex PCR. This table has roughly 120,000 clones, 80% to 90% appearing once. This sample comprised peripheral blood, obtained on day 0 of MenACWY control vaccination. These TCRs come from an adult in good health.

The genes are TRBV27 and TRBJ1-5, with D possibly matching TRBD1 (5 bases). V gave up 2 bases and J gave up 0 bases, with 11 bases separating them. Germline-derived CDR1 and CDR2 are MNHEY and SMNVEV (reference sequence). The CDR3 length is 16 residues. CDR3 in amino acids: CASSLRGRYSNQPQHF. CDR3 coding DNA: TGTGCCAGCAGTTTACGGGGCAGGTATAGCAATCAGCCCCAGCATTTT.

This clone showed up just once. V and J are TRBV10-1 and TRBJ2-5, with TRBD2 matching 11 bases. Germline V lookup: CDR1 WNHNN, CDR2 SYGVQD (reference sequence). Trimming at V came to 3 bases and at J to 4 bases, leaving 4 bases not matched to a gene. This CDR3 is built from 15 residues. CDR3 amino acids: CASSDPSGGSETQYF. Written as DNA, the CDR3 is TGCGCCAGCAGTGACCCTAGCGGGGGGTCAGAGACCCAGTACTTC.

A single count supports this clone. The rearrangement joins TRBV7-9 to TRBJ2-7, with D unresolved. Trimming cost V 3 bases and J 2 bases, with 5 bases left between them. Germline loops: CDR1 SEHNR, CDR2 FQNEAQ (reference sequence). The CDR3 has 12 residues. This chain's CDR3 is CASSFDTYEQYF. CDR3 in DNA: TGTGCCAGCAGCTTCGACACCTACGAGCAGTACTTC.